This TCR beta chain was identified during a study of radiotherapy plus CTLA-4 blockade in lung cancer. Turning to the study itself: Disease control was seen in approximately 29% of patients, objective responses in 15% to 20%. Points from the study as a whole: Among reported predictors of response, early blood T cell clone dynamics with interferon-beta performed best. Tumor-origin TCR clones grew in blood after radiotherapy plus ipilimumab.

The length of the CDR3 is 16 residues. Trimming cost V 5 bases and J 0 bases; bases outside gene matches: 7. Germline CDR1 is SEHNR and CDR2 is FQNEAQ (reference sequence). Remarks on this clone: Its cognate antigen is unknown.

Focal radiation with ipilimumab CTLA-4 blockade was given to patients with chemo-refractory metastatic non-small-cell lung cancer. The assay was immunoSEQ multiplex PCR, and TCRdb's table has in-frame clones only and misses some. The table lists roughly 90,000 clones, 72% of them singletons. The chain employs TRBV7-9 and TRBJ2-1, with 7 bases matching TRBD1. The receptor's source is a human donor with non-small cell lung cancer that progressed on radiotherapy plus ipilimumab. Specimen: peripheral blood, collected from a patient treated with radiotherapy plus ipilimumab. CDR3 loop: CASSIKTGSSYNEQFF. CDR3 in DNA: TGTGCCAGCAGCATTAAGACAGGGAGCTCCTACAATGAGCAGTTCTTC.